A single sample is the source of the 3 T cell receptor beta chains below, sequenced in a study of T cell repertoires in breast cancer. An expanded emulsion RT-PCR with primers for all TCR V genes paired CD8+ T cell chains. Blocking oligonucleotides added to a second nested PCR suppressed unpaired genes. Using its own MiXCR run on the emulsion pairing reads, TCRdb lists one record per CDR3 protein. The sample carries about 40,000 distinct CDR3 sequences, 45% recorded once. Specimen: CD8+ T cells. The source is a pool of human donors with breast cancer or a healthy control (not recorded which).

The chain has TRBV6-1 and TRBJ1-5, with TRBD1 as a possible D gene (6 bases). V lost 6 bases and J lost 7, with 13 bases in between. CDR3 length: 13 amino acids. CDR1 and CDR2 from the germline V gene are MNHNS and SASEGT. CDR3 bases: TGTGCCAGCAGCCCCAGGGGCGAGCAGCCCCAGCATTTT. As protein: CASSPRGEQPQHF.

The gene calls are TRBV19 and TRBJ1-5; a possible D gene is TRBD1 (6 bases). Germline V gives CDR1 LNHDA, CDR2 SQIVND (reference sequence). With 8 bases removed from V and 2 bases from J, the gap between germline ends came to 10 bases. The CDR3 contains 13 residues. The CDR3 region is CASERQGNQPQHF. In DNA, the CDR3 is TGTGCCAGTGAAAGACAGGGCAATCAGCCCCAGCATTTT.

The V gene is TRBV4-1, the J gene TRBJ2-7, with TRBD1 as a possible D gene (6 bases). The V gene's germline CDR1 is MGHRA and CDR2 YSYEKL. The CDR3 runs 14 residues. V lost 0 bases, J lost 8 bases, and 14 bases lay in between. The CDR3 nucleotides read TGCGCCAGCAGCCAAGATCCGGGACAAAGGCAGCAGTACTTC. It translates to CASSQDPGQRQQYF.